This T cell receptor beta chain was sequenced for a study of EBV T-cell therapy then PD-1 blockade in nasopharyngeal carcinoma. Produced via immunoSEQ multiplex PCR; TCRdb's table is partial and in-frame only. This table holds about 20,000 clones, about 86% found once. The CDR3 is 16 residues long. The germline V and J ends were trimmed by 0 bases and 0 bases, with 8 bases remaining between them. The germline V gene has CDR1 LGHNA and CDR2 YSLEER. Worth noting for this clone: Its specificity is not known.

Time point: 266 days after commencement of treatment, after nivolumab therapy. Treatment: AdE1-LMPpoly-expanded autologous EBV-specific T-cell therapy followed by anti-PD-1 nivolumab. The material was CD8+ T cells from blood, obtained around day 250 from a patient whose treatment included autologous EBV-specific T cells and nivolumab. The TCR sequence derives from a man aged 35-49 years with nasopharyngeal carcinoma. The chain recombines TRBV4-3 with TRBJ2-2; no reliable D call. The CDR3 region has the DNA TGCGCCAGCAGCCAAGACCCGGACGCGAACACCGGGGAGCTGTTTTTT. This gives the protein CASSQDPDANTGELFF.